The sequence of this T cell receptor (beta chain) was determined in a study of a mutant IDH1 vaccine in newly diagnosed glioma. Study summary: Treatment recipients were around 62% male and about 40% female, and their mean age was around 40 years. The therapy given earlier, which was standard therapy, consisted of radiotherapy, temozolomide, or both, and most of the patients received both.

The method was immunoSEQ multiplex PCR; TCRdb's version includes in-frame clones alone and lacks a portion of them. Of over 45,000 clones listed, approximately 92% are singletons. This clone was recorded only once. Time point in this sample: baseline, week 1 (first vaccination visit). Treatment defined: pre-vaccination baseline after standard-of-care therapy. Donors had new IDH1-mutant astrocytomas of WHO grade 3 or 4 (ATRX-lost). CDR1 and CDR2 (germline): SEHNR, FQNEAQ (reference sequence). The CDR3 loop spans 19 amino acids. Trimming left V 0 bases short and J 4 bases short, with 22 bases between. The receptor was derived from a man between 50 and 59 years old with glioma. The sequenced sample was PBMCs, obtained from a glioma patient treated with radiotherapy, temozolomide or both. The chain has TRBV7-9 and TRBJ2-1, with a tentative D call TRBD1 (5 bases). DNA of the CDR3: TGTGCCAGCAGCTTAGCGGACGTAGGGGCTGACGGAGTTTACAATGAGCAGTTCTTC. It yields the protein CASSLADVGADGVYNEQFF.